This T cell receptor (beta chain) is drawn from a study of blood T cell repertoires in COVID-19. Across the study: The United States, Italy and Spain supplied acute and convalescent COVID-19 samples.

Per the germline V gene, CDR1 is LNHDA and CDR2 is SQIVND (reference sequence). CDR3 size: 15 residues. V was shortened by 5 bases and J by 1 base, with 11 bases between the two germline ends. As originally analysed: The assay estimated nucleated cells by amplifying reference gene primers. Sequencing used immunoSEQ multiplex PCR; TCRdb keeps in-frame clones, though not all of them. V and J calls and clone size come straight from that table; D and trimming were deduced from the DNA. The sample yields 150,000 to 200,000 clones, approximately 80% seen once. All enrollees were about 18 to 100 years old and from roughly 22 US areas.

Input material: PBMCs or T cells enriched from blood (not recorded which). The V gene is TRBV19, the J gene TRBJ2-2; D call uncertain. The TCR was taken from a man in his 70s who had been exposed to COVID-19. This CDR3 is CASSFGWRNTGELFF. The CDR3 DNA reads as TGTGCCAGTAGTTTCGGTTGGAGGAACACCGGGGAGCTGTTTTTT.